Sequencing of this TCR beta chain was carried out in a study of Graves' ophthalmopathy and Graves' hyperthyroidism. Study context: Peripheral blood was collected at initial diagnosis, before any treatment.

The CDR3 runs 15 residues. Germline values: CDR1 ENHRY, CDR2 SYGVKD. Study results and limitations: Blood was where most expanded thyroid clonotypes above 0.001 frequency also turned up.

Exclusion covered patients with other autoimmune diseases or uncontrolled infections (as well as pregnancy or lactation). Out of around 10 ml of fresh peripheral blood, PBMCs were obtained. This clonotype was seen more than once but under ten times. Its target is unknown. The germline gene is not matched at one end of the junction; a read error may be the cause. Amplification from RNA transcripts yielded the TCR beta CDR3 regions. HTBI primers were employed in first-round RT-PCR, then a second-round multiplex PCR followed. TCRdb redid the calling of the multiplex PCR reads with MiXCR, one entry per CDR3 protein. The sample has 660,000 or so distinct CDR3 sequences, over 40% seen once; the top ten hold 3.3%.

This chain connects TRBV10-3 to TRBJ1-4, with 7 bases fitting TRBD1. Material for sequencing was peripheral blood. The clonotype originates from an adult man with Graves' ophthalmopathy. CDR3 DNA sequence: TGTGCCAGCAGTGAGTTAGGGGGCCTGGGTGAAAAACTGTTTTTT. It yields the protein CASSELGGLGEKLFF.